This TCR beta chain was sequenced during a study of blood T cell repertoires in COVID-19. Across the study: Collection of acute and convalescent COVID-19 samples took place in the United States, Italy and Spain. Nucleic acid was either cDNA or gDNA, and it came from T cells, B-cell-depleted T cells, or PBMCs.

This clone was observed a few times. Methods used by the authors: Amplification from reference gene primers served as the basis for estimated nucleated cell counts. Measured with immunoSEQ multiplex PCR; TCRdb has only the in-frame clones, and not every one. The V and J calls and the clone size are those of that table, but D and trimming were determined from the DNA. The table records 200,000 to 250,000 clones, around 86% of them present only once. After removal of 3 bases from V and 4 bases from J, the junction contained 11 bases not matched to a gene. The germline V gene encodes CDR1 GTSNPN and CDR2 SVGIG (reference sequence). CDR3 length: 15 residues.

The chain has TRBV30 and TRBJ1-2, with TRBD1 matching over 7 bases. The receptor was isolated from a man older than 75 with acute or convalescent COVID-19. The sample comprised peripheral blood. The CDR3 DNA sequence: TGTGCCTGGAGCAGATTCGTACAGGGGAGCTATGGCTACACCTTC. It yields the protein CAWSRFVQGSYGYTF. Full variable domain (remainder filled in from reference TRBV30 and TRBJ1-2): SQTIHQWPATLVQPVGSPLSLECTVEGTSNPNLYWYRQAAGRGLQLLFYSVGIGQISSEVPQNLSASRPQDRQFILSSKKLLLSDSGFYLCAWSRFVQGSYGYTFGSGTRLTVV.